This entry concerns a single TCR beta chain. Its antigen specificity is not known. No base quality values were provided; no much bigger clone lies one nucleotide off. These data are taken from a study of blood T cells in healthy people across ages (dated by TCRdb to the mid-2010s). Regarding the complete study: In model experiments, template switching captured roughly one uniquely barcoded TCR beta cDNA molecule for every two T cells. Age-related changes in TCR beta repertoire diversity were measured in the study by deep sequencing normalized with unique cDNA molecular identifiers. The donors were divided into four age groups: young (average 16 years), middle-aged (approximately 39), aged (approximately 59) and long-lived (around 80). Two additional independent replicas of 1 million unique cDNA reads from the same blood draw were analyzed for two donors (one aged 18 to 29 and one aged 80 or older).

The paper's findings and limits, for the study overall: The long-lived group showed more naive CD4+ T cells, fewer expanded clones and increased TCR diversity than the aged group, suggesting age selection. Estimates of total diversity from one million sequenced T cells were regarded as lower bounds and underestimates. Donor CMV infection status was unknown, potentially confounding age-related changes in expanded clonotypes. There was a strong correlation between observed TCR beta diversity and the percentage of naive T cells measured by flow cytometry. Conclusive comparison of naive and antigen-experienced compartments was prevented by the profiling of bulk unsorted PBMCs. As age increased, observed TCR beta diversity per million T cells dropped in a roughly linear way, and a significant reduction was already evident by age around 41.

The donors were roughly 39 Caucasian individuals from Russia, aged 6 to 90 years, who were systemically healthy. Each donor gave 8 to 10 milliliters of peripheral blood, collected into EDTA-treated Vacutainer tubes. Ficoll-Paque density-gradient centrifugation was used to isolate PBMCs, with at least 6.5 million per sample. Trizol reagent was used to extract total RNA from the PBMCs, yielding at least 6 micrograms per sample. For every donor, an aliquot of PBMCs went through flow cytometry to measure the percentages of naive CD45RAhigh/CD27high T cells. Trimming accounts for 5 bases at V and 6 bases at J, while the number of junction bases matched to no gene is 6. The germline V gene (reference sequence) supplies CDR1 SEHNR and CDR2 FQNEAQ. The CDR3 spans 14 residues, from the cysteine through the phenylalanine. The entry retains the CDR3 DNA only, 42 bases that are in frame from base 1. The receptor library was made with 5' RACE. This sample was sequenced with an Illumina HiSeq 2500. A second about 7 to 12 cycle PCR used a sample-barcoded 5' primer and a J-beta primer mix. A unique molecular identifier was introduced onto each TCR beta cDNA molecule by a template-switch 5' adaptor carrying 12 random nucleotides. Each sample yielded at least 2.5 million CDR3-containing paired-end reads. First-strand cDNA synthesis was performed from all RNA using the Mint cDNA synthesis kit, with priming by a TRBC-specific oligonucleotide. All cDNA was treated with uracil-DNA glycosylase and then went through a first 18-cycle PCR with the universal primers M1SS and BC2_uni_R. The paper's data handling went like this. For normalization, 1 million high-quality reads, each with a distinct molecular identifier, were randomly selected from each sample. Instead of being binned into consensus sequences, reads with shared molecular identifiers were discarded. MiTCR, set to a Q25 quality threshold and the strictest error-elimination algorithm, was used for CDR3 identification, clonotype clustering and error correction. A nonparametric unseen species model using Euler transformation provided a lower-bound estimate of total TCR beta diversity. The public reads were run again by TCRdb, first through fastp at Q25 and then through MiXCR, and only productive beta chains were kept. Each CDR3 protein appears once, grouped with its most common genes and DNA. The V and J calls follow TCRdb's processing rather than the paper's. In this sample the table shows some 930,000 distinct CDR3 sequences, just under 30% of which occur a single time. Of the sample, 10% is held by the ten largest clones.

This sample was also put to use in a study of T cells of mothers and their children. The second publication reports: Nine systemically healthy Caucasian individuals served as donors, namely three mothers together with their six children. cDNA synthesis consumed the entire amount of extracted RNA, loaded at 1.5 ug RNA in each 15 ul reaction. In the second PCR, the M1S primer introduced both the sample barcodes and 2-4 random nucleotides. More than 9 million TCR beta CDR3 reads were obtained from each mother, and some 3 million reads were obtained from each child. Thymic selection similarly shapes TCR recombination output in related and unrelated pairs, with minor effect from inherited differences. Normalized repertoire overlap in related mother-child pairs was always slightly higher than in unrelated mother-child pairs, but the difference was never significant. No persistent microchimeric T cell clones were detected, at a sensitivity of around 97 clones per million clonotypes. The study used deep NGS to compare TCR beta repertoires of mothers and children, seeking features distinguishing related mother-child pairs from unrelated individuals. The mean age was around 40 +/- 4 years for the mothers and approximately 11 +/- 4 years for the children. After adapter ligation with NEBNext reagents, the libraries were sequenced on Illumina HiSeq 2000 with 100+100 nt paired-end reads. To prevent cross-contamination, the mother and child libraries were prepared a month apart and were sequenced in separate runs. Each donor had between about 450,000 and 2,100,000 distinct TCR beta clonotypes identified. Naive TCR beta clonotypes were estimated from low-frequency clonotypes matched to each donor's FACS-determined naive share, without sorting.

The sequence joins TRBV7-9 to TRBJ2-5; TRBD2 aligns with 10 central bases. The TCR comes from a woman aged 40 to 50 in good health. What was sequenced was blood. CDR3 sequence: CASSMPSGRKTQYF. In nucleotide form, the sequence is TGTGCCAGCAGCATGCCTAGCGGGAGAAAGACCCAGTACTTC.